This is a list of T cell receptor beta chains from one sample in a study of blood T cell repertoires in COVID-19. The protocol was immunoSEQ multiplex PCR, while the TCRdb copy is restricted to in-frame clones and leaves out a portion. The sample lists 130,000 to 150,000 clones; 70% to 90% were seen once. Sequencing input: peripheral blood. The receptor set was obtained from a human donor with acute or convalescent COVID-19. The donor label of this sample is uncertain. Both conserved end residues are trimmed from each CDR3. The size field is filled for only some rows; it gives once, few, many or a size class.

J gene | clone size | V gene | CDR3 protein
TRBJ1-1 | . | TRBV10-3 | AISESIRDTEAF
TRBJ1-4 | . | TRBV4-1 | ASSRGLGVNEKLF
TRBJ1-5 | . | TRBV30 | AWSAKVTGRYQPQH
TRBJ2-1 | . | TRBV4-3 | ASSQDRLAGGNEQF
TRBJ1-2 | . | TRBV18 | ASSTTQGEGGYT
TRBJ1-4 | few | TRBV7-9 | ASSSPLRTGNEKLF
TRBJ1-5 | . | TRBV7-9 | ASSPGQGETQPQH
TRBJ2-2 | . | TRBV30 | AWSVTGLNTGELF
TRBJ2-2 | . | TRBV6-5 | ASSRGGQGTGELF
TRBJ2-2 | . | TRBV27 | ASSLSLAGTGELF
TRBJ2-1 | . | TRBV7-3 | ASSLGLAEYNEQF
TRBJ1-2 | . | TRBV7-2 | ASSPMGQGFEGYT
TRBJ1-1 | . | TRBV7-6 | ASSSRGNTEAF
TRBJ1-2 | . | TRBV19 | ASSILPGGEEDGYT
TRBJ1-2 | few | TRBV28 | ASSPPGTYGYT
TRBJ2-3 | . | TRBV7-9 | ASSLAPGSNTQY
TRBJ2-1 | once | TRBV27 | ASSFEGARYNEQF
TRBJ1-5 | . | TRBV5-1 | ASSLGGGNQPQH
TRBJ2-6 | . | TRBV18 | ASSRTAVSGANVLT
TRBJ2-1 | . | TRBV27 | ASRDTGTGGHNEQF
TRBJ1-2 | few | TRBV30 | AWIKQGMGGYT
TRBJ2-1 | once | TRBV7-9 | ASSHSSGGPNEQF
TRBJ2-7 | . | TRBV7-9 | ASSLQGIYEQY
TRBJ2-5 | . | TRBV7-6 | ASSHPGQGRETQY
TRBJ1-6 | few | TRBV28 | ASSPQGSYNSPLH
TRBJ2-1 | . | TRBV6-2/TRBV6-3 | ASSHWDTSSYNEQF
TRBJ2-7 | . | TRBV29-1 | SVGGTGREQY
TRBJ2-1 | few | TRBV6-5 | ASTTSGGSYNEQF
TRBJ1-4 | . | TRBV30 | AWSGYRGPGEKLF
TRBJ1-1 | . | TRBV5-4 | ASSSGTGGDTEAF
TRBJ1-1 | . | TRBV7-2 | ASSLVQGANTEAF
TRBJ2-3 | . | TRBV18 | ASSPQPQDTQY
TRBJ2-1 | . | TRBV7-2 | ASSLVVGGYNEQF
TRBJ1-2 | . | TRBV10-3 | AISERGNYGYT
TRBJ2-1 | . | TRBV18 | ASSPSGASGYPNGF
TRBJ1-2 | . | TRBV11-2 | ASSLFFTGGARYT
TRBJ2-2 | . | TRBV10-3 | AISPVGAGTGELF
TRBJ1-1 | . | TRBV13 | ASSRDRGLNTEAF
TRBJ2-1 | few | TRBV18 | ASSPQGLAGDEQF
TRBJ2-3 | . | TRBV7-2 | ASSLVVSGGTDTQY
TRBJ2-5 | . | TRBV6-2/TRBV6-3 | ASSRGPQETQY
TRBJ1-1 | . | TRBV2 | ASSGRAGGNTEAF
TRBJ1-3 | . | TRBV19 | ASSPTGGGNTIY
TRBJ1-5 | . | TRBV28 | ASIGFAGGNQPQH
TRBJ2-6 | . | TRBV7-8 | ASSLASGANVLT
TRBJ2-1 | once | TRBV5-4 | ASSPRGGRVRNEQF
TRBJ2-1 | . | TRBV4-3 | ASSRDRGAYNEQF
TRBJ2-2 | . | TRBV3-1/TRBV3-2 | ASSPTRGGSGELF
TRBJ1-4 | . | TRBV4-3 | ASSQEGTGMYENEKLF
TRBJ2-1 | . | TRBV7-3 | ASSLQRGAYNEQF
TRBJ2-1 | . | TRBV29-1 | SVELGGASANEQF
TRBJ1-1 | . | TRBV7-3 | ASSLTPARGNTEAF
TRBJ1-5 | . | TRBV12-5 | ASGLGHKNSNQPQH
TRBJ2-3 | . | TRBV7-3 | ASSLQGSTDTQY
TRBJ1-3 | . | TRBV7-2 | ASSRGWDTIY